This T cell receptor (beta chain) was recorded in a study of cytomegalovirus exposure and HLA in healthy donors. Study context: An analysis done earlier identified some 120 million unique TCR beta sequences from about 180 million T cells. Drawn from HLA-typed donors, 83 million or so unique TCRs were held in an early data release. Most genotyped donors, 65% to 85% of 300 to 400, had Caucasian-associated genetic ancestry.

The primer mix had 60 Vbeta and 13 Jbeta primers. Only in-frame clones appear in the TCRdb table, and some are missing; sequencing was by immunoSEQ multiplex PCR. Of around 160,000 clones in the sample, approximately 80% were seen once. CDR3 length: 13 amino acids. CDR1 is SGHNT and CDR2 is YYREEE in the germline V gene (reference sequence). The V gene lost 4 bases and the J gene lost 5 bases, with 13 bases spanning the gap. This sequence was found in a man aged 18-30 years in good health and CMV-seropositive. V usage is TRBV5-4 and J usage is TRBJ2-7, with D possibly being TRBD2 (6 bases). The material sequenced was PBMCs. DNA for the CDR3: TGTGCCAGCAGCAGGGAGGTGGGAAACGAGCAGTACTTC. Its protein is CASSREVGNEQYF.